Sequencing of this T cell receptor (beta chain) was carried out in a study of CD8 T cells in ankylosing spondylitis. Study observations and caveats: Characteristic, it appeared, of ankylosing spondylitis blood was a TCR beta motif of about eight highly homologous variants.

As to this clonotype: The antigen is undetermined.

The CDR3 runs 14 residues. Germline V gene data show CDR1 as SNHLY and CDR2 as FYNNEI. The ends were cut back, 7 bases at V and 1 base at J, with 11 bases in the middle. A quantitative 5'-RACE method, one with molecular barcodes, was used to make TCR beta libraries. TCRdb ran MiXCR on the 5' RACE reads and lists one entry per CDR3 protein. The sample holds 700,000 to 1,000,000 distinct CDR3 sequences; approximately 10% are singletons and the top ten take under 0.6%. The source is a male donor with ankylosing spondylitis. The chain uses TRBV2 and TRBJ2-1; TRBD2 might be the D (5 bases). Sequencing was performed on blood, either unsorted or a sorted T cell fraction (not recorded which). Here the CDR3 reads CASKEDQSYNEQFF. In nucleotides, the CDR3 is TGTGCCAGCAAGGAGGATCAGTCCTACAATGAGCAGTTCTTC.